The present entry profiles one TCR beta chain with its context. What it binds is not known. The sample belongs to a study of shared clonotypes between healthy human individuals. Study conclusions and caveats: Relative to their counterparts shared across all four donors, non-shared clonotypes exhibited diminished generation probabilities. Sharing across a few donors was seen in 4.5% to 5.5% of naive CD4 clonotypes.

Here immunoSEQ multiplex PCR was the method, and the copy in TCRdb shows in-frame clones only, minus some. There are about 2.4 million clones in the sample; roughly 93% occur only once, and approximately 0.35% lies in the top ten. This clonotype originated in a man aged 18 to 29 in good health. Some clones in this sample may be carry-over from other donors' samples. Input material: naive CD4+ T cells from PBMCs. The subset here: CD45RA+ positively selected.

The CDR3 spells CASSRPGARGNEQFF. The DNA of the CDR3 is TGTGCCAGCAGTAGGCCCGGGGCTAGAGGCAATGAGCAGTTCTTC. The V and J genes are TRBV6-5 and TRBJ2-1, with D perhaps matching TRBD1 or TRBD2 (5 bases each). Germline-derived CDR1 and CDR2 are MNHEY and SVGAGI. Between the trimmed V and J ends, which lost 5 bases and 6 bases, there was a span of 17 bases. The CDR3 loop spans 15 amino acids.